The 5 T cell receptor beta chains in this list originate from one sample, sequenced in a study of blood T cells in healthy people across ages (dated by TCRdb to between 2014 and 2017). Libraries were prepared through 5' RACE. Sequencing was performed on an Illumina HiSeq 2500. The second PCR ran for about 6 to 12 cycles and used a J-beta primer mix along with a sample-barcoded 5' primer. The public reads were reprocessed in TCRdb via fastp at Q25 and MiXCR, keeping in-frame beta chains. Rows matching on CDR3 protein sequence are summarized as one entry with the most common DNA and genes. This sample gives about 940,000 distinct CDR3 sequences in total; around 46% of them show up just once. The ten largest make up roughly an eighth of the sample. The sequenced sample consisted of blood. These receptors originate from a man aged 30 to 39 in good health.

This clonotype was recorded a few times. The chain couples TRBV9 to TRBJ1-6, with 7 bases aligning to TRBD1. The CDR3 consists of 15 residues. The germline V gene has CDR1 SGDLS and CDR2 YYNGEE. The V segment lost 0 bases and the J segment 5 bases; nucleotides outside the gene matches: 2. The CDR3 nucleotides read TGTGCCAGCAGCGTAGGACAGGGTGATAATTCACCCCTCCACTTT. Translating gives CASSVGQGDNSPLHF.

This chain joins TRBV12-3 or TRBV12-4 and TRBJ1-2; 8 nucleotides align to TRBD1. V lost 4 bases and J lost 6; bases outside the gene matches: 7. The CDR3 has 14 residues. CDR3 sequence (DNA): TGTGCCAGCAGTTATGGGTCAGGGGGCAATGGCTACACCTTC. Protein product: CASSYGSGGNGYTF.

This clonotype was counted at least ten times. J is TRBJ2-5 and V is TRBV6-1; 8 bases are shared with TRBD2. Germline V gene data show CDR1 as MNHNS and CDR2 as SASEGT. V shed 3 bases, J shed 2 bases, and the junction held 5 bases outside the gene matches. CDR3 length: 15 residues. The DNA of the CDR3 is TGTGCCAGCAGTGACCTAGCGGGTGGGCAAGAGACCCAGTACTTC. It encodes CASSDLAGGQETQYF.

The chain links TRBV20-1 to TRBJ1-2; D gene ambiguous. Trimming left V 0 bases short and J 5 bases short, with 7 bases between. The germline V gene encodes CDR1 DFQATT and CDR2 SNEGSKA (reference sequence). The CDR3 runs 12 residues. The CDR3 is CSAREGFYGYTF. CDR3 sequence (DNA): TGCAGTGCTAGAGAAGGTTTTTATGGCTACACCTTC.

CDR3 nucleotides: TGTGCCAGCAGTTCCATTAGACATATTCAAGAGACCCAGTACTTC. Translated, it gives CASSSIRHIQETQYF. The genes are TRBV12-3 or TRBV12-4 and TRBJ2-7; no definite D call. The J call may be faulty, since TRBJ2-5 better matches the DNA end. CDR3 length equals 15 residues.